This paragraph covers one T cell receptor beta chain sequence. Its antigen remains unidentified. Time point reported: pre-treatment sample, taken before nivolumab and TIL therapy. The data were obtained in a study of TIL therapy for anti-PD-1-resistant metastatic lung cancer. Study-level background: Median patient age was 54, ranging roughly 38-75 years. Median tumor mutation burden was 1.5 mutations per megabase. The study's findings and limits: This highly selected cohort may not generalize to typical lung cancer patients.

This was the immunoSEQ v3 assay. The data were produced by immunoSEQ multiplex PCR, yet TCRdb's version contains in-frame clones alone and is incomplete. Seen here are some 20,000 clones, nearly 80% observed once, and the top ten hold around 7.4%. V shed 7 bases, J shed 0 bases, and the junction held 8 bases outside the gene matches. The CDR3 length is 15 residues. Germline loops: CDR1 LNHDA, CDR2 SQIVND (reference sequence). This clonotype was obtained from a person between 30 and 79 years old with non-small cell lung cancer. The sequencing used blood, collected at baseline. The chain is built from TRBV19 and TRBJ2-7; 8 nucleotides align to TRBD1. The CDR3 reads CASTPGQATSYEQYF. The CDR3 bases are TGTGCCAGTACCCCGGGACAGGCGACCTCCTACGAGCAGTACTTC.